Presented here are 15 T cell receptor beta chains from one specimen sequenced in a study of beta chain features in type 1 diabetes. The authors reverse transcribed all of the isolated RNA, so sequencing captured expressed TCRB transcripts. TCRdb's copy holds only in-frame clones and misses some; the assay was immunoSEQ multiplex PCR. The sample contains 450,000 or so clones, approximately 10% of which appear only once. The sample was naive CD4+ T cells from blood. Receptor source: a woman in her late teens or twenties in good health.

This clone was seen more than once but under ten times. V gene TRBV29-1 combines with J gene TRBJ2-3, with D unresolved. Looked up from germline, CDR1 is SQVTM and CDR2 is ANQGSEA. Trimming stripped 4 bases from V and 3 bases from J, with 8 bases between. The CDR3 has 12 residues. The CDR3 nucleotides read TGCAGCGTTGGCCCAGCAACAGATACGCAGTATTTT. Residues: CSVGPATDTQYF.

The J gene is TRBJ2-7, the V gene TRBV9; D could derive from TRBD1 or TRBD2 (5 bases each). V gave up 0 bases and J gave up 3 bases, with 13 bases separating them. The length of the CDR3 is 15 residues. Germline CDR1 is SGDLS and CDR2 is YYNGEE. CDR3 DNA sequence: TGTGCCAGCAGCGTAGGGTCGGGACCGCTCTACGAGCAGTACTTC. Translating gives CASSVGSGPLYEQYF.

V and J are TRBV5-1 and TRBJ1-5, with D maybe TRBD1 (5 bases). V was shortened by 4 bases and J by 3 bases, with 14 bases between the two germline ends. The CDR3 sequence is 15 residues long. Germline V CDR1 and CDR2: SGHRS, YFSETQ. The CDR3 nucleotides read TGCGCCAGCAGCATAGCGACGGGACCCAATCAGCCCCAGCATTTT. Its protein is CASSIATGPNQPQHF. Supplemented by reference TRBV5-1 and TRBJ1-5, the full variable domain reads KAGVTQTPRYLIKTRGQQVTLSCSPISGHRSVSWYQQTPGQGLQFLFEYFSETQRNKGNFPGRFSGRQFSNSRSEMNVSTLELGDSALYLCASSIATGPNQPQHFGDGTRLSIL.

The chain joins TRBV6-1 to TRBJ2-7; no clear D gene. This CDR3 has 14 residues. Germline lookup yields CDR1 MNHNS and CDR2 SASEGT. The ends were cut back, 1 base at V and 7 bases at J, with 14 bases in the middle. CDR3 protein: CASSEDLISLEQYF. The CDR3, as DNA: TGTGCCAGCAGTGAAGATCTCATCTCCCTGGAGCAGTACTTC.

V gene TRBV27 combines with J gene TRBJ2-2, with 8 bases lining up with TRBD1. V shed 6 bases, J shed 6 bases, and the junction held 0 bases outside the gene matches. Germline lookup yields CDR1 MNHEY and CDR2 SMNVEV (reference sequence). CDR3 size: 12 residues. The CDR3 sequence: CASRQGAGELFF. CDR3 sequence (DNA): TGTGCCAGCAGACAGGGGGCCGGGGAGCTGTTTTTT.

This clone has only a few counts. The chain employs TRBV29-1 and TRBJ2-3; a weak D match, TRBD1 (5 bases). Germline CDR1 reads SQVTM; CDR2 reads ANQGSEA. Trimming took off 6 bases at V and 0 bases at J, with 7 bases between the two ends. The CDR3 spans 12 residues. The CDR3 reads CSVRQSTDTQYF. The DNA of the CDR3 is TGCAGCGTCAGACAGAGCACAGATACGCAGTATTTT.

The chain has TRBV9 and TRBJ2-5; tentative D call: TRBD1 (6 bases). Per the germline V gene, CDR1 is SGDLS and CDR2 is YYNGEE. The V and J ends lost 1 base and 4 bases respectively, with 14 bases between them. The CDR3 contains 15 residues. This CDR3 is CASSVQQGFIETQYF. The CDR3, as DNA: TGTGCCAGCAGCGTACAACAGGGCTTTATAGAGACCCAGTACTTC. The full variable domain, with the rest looked up from reference TRBV9 and TRBJ2-5, is DSGVTQTPKHLITATGQRVTLRCSPRSGDLSVYWYQQSLDQGLQFLIQYYNGEERAKGNILERFSAQQFPDLHSELNLSSLELGDSALYFCASSVQQGFIETQYFGPGTRLLVL.

This clone showed up just a few times. The chain combines TRBV7-2 with TRBJ2-2; TRBD1 is a possible D gene (5 bases). Trimming shortened V by 8 bases and J by 1 base, and 11 bases separated the two germline ends. The CDR3 length is 14 residues. The germline V gene has CDR1 SGHTA and CDR2 FQGNSA. For the CDR3, the DNA is TGTGCCAGCGGGTTCAGGGAGAACACCGGGGAGCTGTTTTTT. Residues: CASGFRENTGELFF.

The CDR3 sequence is CASSGRTPYLRSYGYTF. The CDR3 region has the DNA TGTGCCAGCAGCGGTCGGACACCGTACCTCCGATCCTATGGCTACACCTTC. The J gene is TRBJ1-2, the V gene TRBV9; D might be TRBD1 (5 bases). Germline lookup yields CDR1 SGDLS and CDR2 YYNGEE. Trimming cost V 3 bases and J 4 bases, with 22 bases left between them. CDR3 size: 17 residues.

V gene TRBV5-4 combines with J gene TRBJ2-3, with 11 bases that match TRBD2. V lost 2 bases, J lost 3 bases, and 5 bases stayed unmatched. This CDR3 region has 16 residues. Germline CDR1 and CDR2: SGHNT and YYREEE (reference sequence). CDR3: CASSFVLAGGTDTQYF. CDR3 DNA sequence: TGTGCCAGCAGCTTCGTCCTAGCGGGGGGAACAGATACGCAGTATTTT.

Note on this clone: With a far larger clone one base away, a read error is the likely cause. Distinct nucleotide sequences in the sample also encode this CDR3. The V and J genes are TRBV7-2 and TRBJ2-3; no clear D gene. V was trimmed by 4 bases and J by 3 bases, leaving 2 bases between them. The germline CDR1 and CDR2 sequences are SGHTA and FQGNSA. This CDR3 is 11 amino acids long. DNA for the CDR3: TGTGCCAGCAGCTCGACAGATACGCAGTATTTT. Protein sequence: CASSSTDTQYF.

The chain carries TRBV4-3 and TRBJ2-1; 10 bases match TRBD1. The CDR3 extends over 15 amino acids. Germline V gene sequence: CDR1 LGHNA, CDR2 YSLEER. After removal of 0 bases from V and 7 bases from J, the junction contained 3 bases not matched to a gene. The CDR3 sequence: CASSQDGGQGNEQFF. CDR3 nucleotides: TGCGCCAGCAGCCAAGATGGGGGACAGGGGAATGAGCAGTTCTTC.

This clone was counted only a few times. The chain joins TRBV14 to TRBJ1-1; D call uncertain. Trimming stripped 2 bases from V and 7 bases from J, with 11 bases between. The CDR3 has 13 residues. Germline CDR1 and CDR2: SGHDN and FVKESK. The CDR3 loop is CASSQRQDHEAFF. CDR3 bases: TGTGCCAGCAGCCAACGGCAGGACCATGAAGCTTTCTTT.

This clone showed up just a few times. The chain combines TRBV27 with TRBJ2-7; 9 positions match TRBD2. There are 15 residues in the CDR3. Germline loops: CDR1 MNHEY, CDR2 SMNVEV (reference sequence). J was trimmed by 2 bases and V by 2 bases; bases with no gene match: 4. The CDR3 DNA follows: TGTGCCAGCAGTTTAACTAGCGGGCCCACCTACGAGCAGTACGTC. Its protein is CASSLTSGPTYEQYV.

This clone was seen a handful of times. Other DNA sequences within the sample encode an identical CDR3. The gene calls are TRBV7-6 and TRBJ2-1; 10 bases line up with TRBD2. V shed 5 bases and J 4 bases; nucleotides not matched to a gene: 5. The CDR3 covers 15 residues. Germline V gene lookup returns CDR1 SGHVS and CDR2 FNYEAQ. The CDR3: CASSLTSGPYNEQFF. The CDR3 DNA sequence: TGTGCCAGCAGCCTGACTAGCGGGCCGTACAATGAGCAGTTCTTC. Drawing the rest from reference TRBV7-6 and TRBJ2-1, the complete variable domain is GAGVSQSPRYKVTKRGQDVALRCDPISGHVSLYWYRQALGQGPEFLTYFNYEAQQDKSGLPNDRFSAERPEGSISTLTIQRTEQRDSAMYRCASSLTSGPYNEQFFGPGTRLTVL.